This T cell receptor (beta chain) was retrieved from a study of blood T cell repertoires in COVID-19. Study-wide background: From T cells, B-cell-depleted T cells, or PBMCs came the material, which was cDNA or gDNA.

Repertoires were generated with immunoSEQ multiplex PCR, while TCRdb's copy carries only in-frame clones and drops some. The table includes approximately 110,000 clones, roughly 72% detected once. Germline V gene sequence: CDR1 MNHEY, CDR2 SVGEGT. The CDR3 length is 11 residues. Trimming cost V 2 bases and J 8 bases, with 7 bases left between them. This chain joins TRBV6-2 or TRBV6-3 and TRBJ2-7; D perhaps matches TRBD2 (5 bases). The origin of this receptor is an elderly man with COVID-19, enrolled during active disease. Sequenced material: peripheral blood. The CDR3 is CASSYERKQYF. In DNA, the CDR3 is TGTGCCAGCAGTTACGAGCGGAAGCAGTACTTC.